The rows below give T cell receptor beta chains drawn from one sample of a study of radiotherapy plus CTLA-4 blockade in lung cancer. Measured with immunoSEQ multiplex PCR; TCRdb has only the in-frame clones, and not every one. This sample has 34,000 or so clones, with around 75% found just once. Source: peripheral blood, taken from a patient treated with radiotherapy plus ipilimumab. Receptor source: a human donor with non-small cell lung cancer that progressed on radiotherapy plus ipilimumab. The CDR3 runs from the conserved cysteine through the conserved F or W. Fields, in order: D gene, clone size, J gene, V gene, CDR3 protein, CDR3 DNA. D genes are given only for firm matches. The size of a clone is reported for some rows only, either as once, few or many, or as a class for expanded clones.

>TRBD1|-|TRBJ1-1|TRBV6-5
CASSFHPTGRDTEAFF
TGTGCCAGCAGTTTCCACCCGACAGGGAGGGACACTGAAGCTTTCTTT
>TRBD1|-|TRBJ2-1|TRBV7-3
CASSLNSGGSLNEQFF
TGTGCCAGCAGCTTAAATTCAGGGGGTTCCTTAAATGAGCAGTTCTTC
>TRBD1|-|TRBJ2-1|TRBV4-1
CASSQDSPGTGGSYNEQFF
TGCGCCAGCAGCCAAGATAGCCCCGGGACAGGGGGCTCCTACAATGAGCAGTTCTTC
>-|-|TRBJ1-1|TRBV4-1
CASSPTGTEAFF
TGCGCCAGCAGCCCCACCGGGACTGAAGCTTTCTTT
>-|-|TRBJ1-5|TRBV7-7
CASSSHGAKALDCNQPQHF
TGTGCTAGCAGCTCCCACGGGGCAAAGGCCCTCGATTGCAATCAGCCCCAGCATTTT
>TRBD2|few|TRBJ2-3|TRBV2
CASSGTSGVFNTQYF
TGTGCCAGCAGTGGGACTAGCGGGGTATTTAATACGCAGTATTTT
>TRBD1|-|TRBJ2-5|TRBV28
CASSSHRTGTGKETQYF
TGTGCCAGCAGTTCTCATAGGACCGGGACAGGAAAGGAGACCCAGTACTTC
>TRBD2|-|TRBJ2-5|TRBV5-1
CASRSSGTGETQYF
TGCGCCAGCAGGAGTAGCGGGACTGGAGAGACCCAGTACTTC
>TRBD1|-|TRBJ2-3|TRBV5-4
CASSQEGTGVADTQYF
TGTGCCAGCAGCCAAGAAGGGACAGGGGTTGCAGATACGCAGTATTTT
>TRBD1|-|TRBJ2-5|TRBV5-8
CASSLRTGAETQYF
TGTGCCAGCAGCCTACGGACAGGGGCTGAGACCCAGTACTTC
>-|-|TRBJ1-5|TRBV5-1
CASSFDGQPNQPQHF
TGCGCCAGCAGCTTTGATGGGCAGCCCAATCAGCCCCAGCATTTT
>-|-|TRBJ1-1|TRBV10-3
CAISEDRWGEAFF
TGTGCCATCAGTGAGGACAGGTGGGGTGAAGCTTTCTTT
>TRBD1|-|TRBJ2-7|TRBV5-1
CASSSLPRDRVMNYEQYF
TGCGCCAGCAGCTCGCTACCACGGGACAGGGTGATGAACTACGAGCAGTACTTC
>TRBD2|-|TRBJ2-7|TRBV27
CASSLAGGLSSYEQYF
TGTGCCAGCAGTTTGGCGGGGGGGCTAAGCTCCTACGAGCAGTACTTC
>-|-|TRBJ2-4|TRBV28
CASSLLGVSKNIQYF
TGTGCCAGCAGTTTATTAGGGGTATCCAAAAACATTCAGTACTTC
>TRBD1|-|TRBJ1-1|TRBV28
CASRPTGGISNTEAFF
TGTGCCAGCAGACCGACAGGGGGCATCTCGAACACTGAAGCTTTCTTT